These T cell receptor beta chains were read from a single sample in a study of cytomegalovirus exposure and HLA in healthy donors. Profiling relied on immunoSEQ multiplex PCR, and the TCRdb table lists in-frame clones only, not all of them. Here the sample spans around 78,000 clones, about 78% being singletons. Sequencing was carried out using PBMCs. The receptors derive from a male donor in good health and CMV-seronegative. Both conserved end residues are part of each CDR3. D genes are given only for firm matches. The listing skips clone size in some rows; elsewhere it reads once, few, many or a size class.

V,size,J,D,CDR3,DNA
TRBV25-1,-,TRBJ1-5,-,CANLNRSMFQPQHF,TGTGCCAACCTAAACAGGTCAATGTTTCAGCCCCAGCATTTT
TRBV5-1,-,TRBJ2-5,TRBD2,CASSLGAVASGSFGETQYF,TGCGCCAGCAGCTTGGGTGCGGTGGCTAGCGGGAGCTTTGGTGAGACCCAGTACTTC
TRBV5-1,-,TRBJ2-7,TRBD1,CASSLVQGISYEQYF,TGCGCCAGCAGCTTGGTACAGGGGATTAGCTACGAGCAGTACTTC
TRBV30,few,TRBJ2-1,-,CAWRSDGDGDEQFF,TGTGCCTGGAGATCTGACGGCGACGGGGATGAGCAGTTCTTC
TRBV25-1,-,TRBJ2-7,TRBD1,CASRSNRGAYEQYF,TGTGCCAGCAGATCTAACAGGGGGGCCTACGAGCAGTACTTC
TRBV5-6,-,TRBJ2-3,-,CASSFITASSTDTQYF,TGTGCCAGCAGCTTTATAACGGCTAGCTCGACAGATACGCAGTATTTT
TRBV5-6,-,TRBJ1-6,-,CASSLRTDYNSPLNF,TGTGCCAGCAGCTTGCGGACTGACTATAATTCACCCCTCAACTTT
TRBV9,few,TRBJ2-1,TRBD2,CASSAREGLAIYNEQFF,TGTGCCAGCAGCGCTAGAGAAGGACTAGCGATATACAATGAGCAGTTCTTC
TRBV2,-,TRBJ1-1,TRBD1,CASSWGQRNTEAFF,TGTGCCAGCAGTTGGGGACAGAGGAACACTGAAGCTTTCTTT
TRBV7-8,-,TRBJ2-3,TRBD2,CASRSQRGQQYF,TGTGCCAGCAGGTCCCAGCGGGGGCAGCAGTATTTT
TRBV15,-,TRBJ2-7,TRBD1,CATSSRGQGILFSYEQYF,TGTGCCACCAGCTCCCGGGGACAGGGAATCTTATTTTCCTACGAGCAGTACTTC
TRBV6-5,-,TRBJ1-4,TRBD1,CASTGTERNEKLFF,TGTGCCAGCACCGGGACAGAACGGAATGAAAAACTGTTTTTT
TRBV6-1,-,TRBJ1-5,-,CASRAQDYSNQPQHF,TGTGCCAGCAGAGCACAGGACTATAGCAATCAGCCCCAGCATTTT
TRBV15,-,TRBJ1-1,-,CATSRERITEAFF,TGTGCCACCAGCAGAGAGAGGATCACTGAAGCTTTCTTT
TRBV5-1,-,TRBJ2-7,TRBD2,CASSLASLSSGSYEQYF,TGCGCCAGCAGCTTGGCATCGTTGTCTAGCGGGAGCTACGAGCAGTACTTC
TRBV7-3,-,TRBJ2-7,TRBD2,CASSQTGGSSYEQYF,TGTGCCAGCAGCCAGACTGGCGGGAGCTCCTACGAGCAGTACTTC
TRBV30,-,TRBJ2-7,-,CAWSAQVGAPYEQYF,TGTGCCTGGAGTGCCCAAGTAGGGGCGCCCTACGAGCAGTACTTC
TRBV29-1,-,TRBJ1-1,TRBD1,CSADRGGSEAFF,TGCAGCGCCGACAGGGGGGGTTCTGAAGCTTTCTTT
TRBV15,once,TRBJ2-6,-,CATSKDSSGANVLTF,TGTGCCACCAGCAAGGACAGTTCTGGGGCCAACGTCCTGACTTTC
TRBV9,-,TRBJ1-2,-,CASSVAEVSGYTF,TGTGCCAGCAGCGTAGCTGAGGTTTCGGGCTACACCTTC
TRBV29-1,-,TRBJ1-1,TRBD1,CSANLGTANTEAFF,TGCAGCGCGAACCTGGGGACAGCGAACACTGAAGCTTTCTTT
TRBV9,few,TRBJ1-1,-,CASSVGRQNEAFF,TGTGCCAGCAGCGTAGGCAGACAAAATGAAGCTTTCTTT
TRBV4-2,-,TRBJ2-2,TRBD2,CASSQDSSGGGAGELFF,TGTGCCAGCAGCCAAGATAGTAGCGGGGGGGGCGCCGGGGAGCTGTTTTTT
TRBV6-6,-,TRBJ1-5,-,CASSYSKGSNQPQNF,TGTGCCAGCAGTTACTCGAAAGGGAGCAATCAGCCCCAGAATTTT